The clone carrying this TCR beta chain was recorded a few times. TCRdb re-analysed the 5' RACE reads in MiXCR, keeping a single row per CDR3 protein. Among about 360,000 distinct CDR3 sequences listed, about 15% were seen once. The data originate from a study of CD8 T cells in ankylosing spondylitis. Per the germline V gene, CDR1 is DFQATT and CDR2 is SNEGSKA (reference sequence). This CDR3 has 12 residues. The V and J ends lost 5 bases and 5 bases respectively, with 10 bases between them. This TCR was sampled from a male donor with ankylosing spondylitis or in good health (not recorded which). Input material: blood, either unsorted or a sorted T cell fraction (not recorded which). This chain connects TRBV20-1 to TRBJ2-4, with a weak D call TRBD2 (7 bases). The CDR3 here is CSAGGGENIQYF. In DNA form, the CDR3 reads TGCAGTGCTGGCGGGGGCGAAAACATTCAGTACTTC.